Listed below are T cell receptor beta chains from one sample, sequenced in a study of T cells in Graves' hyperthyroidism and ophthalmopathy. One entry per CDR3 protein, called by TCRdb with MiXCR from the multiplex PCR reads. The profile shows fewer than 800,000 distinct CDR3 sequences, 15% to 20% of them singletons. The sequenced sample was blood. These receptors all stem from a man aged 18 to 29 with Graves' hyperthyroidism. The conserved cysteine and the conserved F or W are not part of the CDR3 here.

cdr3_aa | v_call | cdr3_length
ASIIGSHSPLH | TRBV2 | 11
ASSFTGPAKNIQY | TRBV28 | 13
AISGTGGGVNVLT | TRBV10-3 | 13
ASNTGSGREETQY | TRBV27 | 13
RAVGGYTEAF | TRBV20-1 | 10
ASSYRGPSYTGELF | TRBV27 | 14
ASSQRLDLNTEAF | TRBV4-1 | 13
ASSEAHDGEPLEQY | TRBV2 | 14
ASSGGLAESTDTQY | TRBV11-2 | 14
ASSRGLVAKNIQY | TRBV6-2/TRBV6-3 | 13
ASSDGLAGRFNEQF | TRBV6-1 | 14
ASSPRDSHYEQY | TRBV7-9 | 12
AIRGTGGNTGELF | TRBV10-3 | 13
ASSPEGGGYEQY | TRBV4-3 | 12
ASRDGLGTYEQY | TRBV12-3/TRBV12-4 | 12
SARGLLIGEQY | TRBV20-1 | 11
AIGKVMNTEAF | TRBV10-3 | 11
ASSLFTAGLESPLH | TRBV28 | 14
ASSFPGTNTGELF | TRBV12-3/TRBV12-4 | 13
ASSQALAGGPDTQY | TRBV4-2 | 14
ASSPLGAYQETQY | TRBV6-2/TRBV6-3 | 13
ASSPSGSWETQY | TRBV11-2 | 12
ASSVGQGSFSGANVLT | TRBV9 | 16
ASSAGTGRANQPQH | TRBV5-5 | 14
ASSTRLAGGGGTDTQY | TRBV12-3/TRBV12-4 | 16
ASSPFRTDNEQF | TRBV28 | 12
ASRYRGFGEKLF | TRBV27 | 12
ASSSGQRQETQY | TRBV28 | 12
ASSTQKWGEQF | TRBV5-4 | 11
ASSFSTVRDDYGYT | TRBV12-3/TRBV12-4 | 14
ATSRETGFYEQY | TRBV15 | 12
ASSTYRGIGTGELF | TRBV19 | 14
ASSLSYRQPNTGELF | TRBV7-9 | 15
ASSPGEGLEQY | TRBV7-3 | 11
ASSQDRGVAEKLF | TRBV7-6 | 13
ASSGGAGNSPLH | TRBV2 | 12
ASSPLQASTEAF | TRBV4-2 | 12
ASSEAREGGEDEQF | TRBV2 | 14
SASQREGYNEQF | TRBV20-1 | 12
ASSLEQGNTGELF | TRBV5-1 | 13
AIQLRFRAEAF | TRBV10-3 | 11
ASSPLAGRGGSYEQY | TRBV14 | 15